This entry features one T cell receptor (beta chain) sequence. Its antigen is unknown. Researchers amplified the TCR beta CDR3 regions from RNA transcripts. HTBI primers were employed in a first-round RT-PCR of the TCR CDR3. Each CDR3 protein is one row after TCRdb ran MiXCR on the multiplex PCR reads. Here the sample spans about 610,000 distinct CDR3 sequences, under 15% being singletons. This record belongs to a study of T cells in Graves' hyperthyroidism and ophthalmopathy. Across the study: Specimen type is peripheral blood, collected at initial diagnosis prior to any treatment. Study-wide findings and caveats: A model using 13 V-J features told ophthalmopathy apart from stable hyperthyroidism. Also found in blood were most expanded thyroid clonotypes above 0.001.

Uncontrolled infection, other autoimmune disease, pregnancy or lactation excluded patients. The receptor's source is a woman between 40 and 50 years old with Graves' ophthalmopathy. The source material was blood.

The CDR3 DNA reads as TGTGCCAGCAGCTTCGGCAGCAACCAAATCTATGGCTACACCTTC. Translated: CASSFGSNQIYGYTF. This sequence joins TRBV7-2 and TRBJ1-2; D is ambiguous. CDR1 is SGHTA and CDR2 is FQGNSA in the germline V gene. V was trimmed by 3 bases and J by 4 bases, leaving 15 bases between them. The CDR3 is 15 amino acids.